One TCR beta chain is described in this entry. Its antigen is unknown. This CDR3 contains 14 residues. Trimming cost V 5 bases and J 2 bases, with 15 bases left between them. Germline V gene lookup returns CDR1 GTSNPN and CDR2 SVGIG (reference sequence). The sample comes from a study of CD8 T cells in Susac syndrome. Notes on the study in general: As the study acknowledged, the number of individuals who were part of its TCR sequencing and HLA analysis was relatively small.

Random-hexamer reverse transcription was applied to about 0.5 to 1 ug RNA. The authors amplified TCR beta CDR3 across 54 Vbeta and 13 Jbeta using immunoSEQ multiplex PCR. Via MiXCR, TCRdb re-called the immunoSEQ multiplex PCR reads, giving one row per CDR3 protein. This table has 150,000 to 200,000 distinct CDR3 sequences, approximately 94% appearing once. CD8+ and CD4+ T cells taken from blood had their TCR beta sequenced. Sample: CD4+ T cells from PBMCs. The receptor was isolated from a human donor in good health. J is TRBJ1-1 and V is TRBV30; no definite D call. The CDR3 loop is CAWDLRRGNTEAFF. The CDR3 DNA reads as TGTGCCTGGGACCTGCGGCGCGGAAACACTGAAGCTTTCTTT.